This T cell receptor beta chain was obtained from a study of beta chain features in type 1 diabetes (dated by TCRdb to between 2018 and 2020). Study-wide context: Patients and healthy donors did not differ in mean age, gender distribution, total cell number or subset yield. A total of some 100,000,000 sorted cells were examined across all samples, and the number of cells per subset was strongly correlated with RNA yield. In the study, TCRB repertoires of sorted circulating CD4+ T cell subsets from recently diagnosed type 1 diabetes patients were compared with those of matched healthy donors. Regulatory and stem cell-like memory subsets were obtained from only 8 patients and roughly 8 healthy donors, while naive and central memory subsets were obtained from all 28 donors.

Relative to germline, V is 3 bases shorter and J is 5 bases shorter, with 16 bases between their ends. Inclusive of the bounding cysteine and phenylalanine, the CDR3 is 15 residues long. Of all the DNA, just the CDR3 is kept, 45 bases in frame from base 1. CDR1 and CDR2 were assigned from the germline V gene as MDHEN and SYDVKM. Comments on this clone: Its specific antigen is unknown. The record has no base qualities; no much larger clone is one base away.

Paper-wide results and their limitations: Naive, central memory and regulatory TCRB repertoires appeared to be more alike among patients than among healthy donors. Sequencing cDNA rather than genomic DNA could over-represent highly expressing activated cells, although activation and CD3 levels did not differ between groups. A moderate but significant shortening of TCRB CDR3 length was observed in type 1 diabetes patients in all four CD4+ subsets. Patients with type 1 diabetes made fewer insertions and deleted more nucleotides at VDJ recombination sites, implying thymic rearrangement abnormalities. Because small numbers of individuals were included in the HLA sub-analyses, any influence of HLA type on TCRB rearrangement was left unresolved. Shorter templates might be favored by PCR, yet because patient and control samples were amplified and corrected together, any such skew would affect both groups equally.

Each donor gave one peripheral blood draw, averaging roughly 120 mL, which was collected into heparinised tubes. A BD FACSAria II and a panel including CD45RO, CCR7, CD25, CD127, CD95 and CD27 were used to sort naive, central memory, regulatory and stem cell-like memory CD4+ T cells. All sorted populations exceeded 98% purity. PBMCs were isolated immediately by Lymphoprep density gradient centrifugation and stained directly without culture. So that batch effects would be minimized, each experiment stained and sorted samples in pairs, pairing one healthy donor with one patient. The entire amount of isolated RNA was reverse transcribed using the High Capacity cDNA Reverse Transcription Kit, so the sequenced TCRB transcripts were expressed ones. Deep immunoSEQ sequencing was applied to naive, central memory and regulatory T cell samples, giving an average of roughly 3.5 million total reads per sample. Sorted cells were lysed in RLT buffer and RNA was extracted with DNase-treated RNeasy Micro or Mini kits, depending on cell number. To prevent cross-contamination, each cell subset was processed individually, whereas patient and healthy donor samples were processed jointly. TCRB sequences were amplified from cDNA with the immunoSEQ multiplex PCR, producing 87-bp fragments spanning the CDR3 region. The amplicons were sequenced using the Illumina HiSeq platform. Processing in the source paper ran as follows. PCR bias was corrected computationally using synthetic template baselines, and reads within Hamming distance 2 were collapsed, with unmergeable singletons discarded. Reads were aligned to IMGT to assign V, D and J genes, CDR3 length, and insertions or deletions at six rearrangement sites. Within each subset, clonotype counts were normalized to sorted cell number, and only after that were true diversity and Gini coefficients computed with the tcR R package. The overlap coefficient, calculated on TCRB nucleotide sequences, was used to measure repertoire sharing. The table was pulled from immuneACCESS by TCRdb, which kept in-frame rearrangements only. Such tables lose some clones; where checked, under half of the loss comes from unresolved V genes, and the rest has no known cause. That table is the source of V, J and clone size, and D and trimming were worked out from the DNA. This sample comprises 130,000 to 150,000 clones, about 7% of them detected only once. The ten largest clones represent roughly 1.4% of the sample.

In this chain, TRBV28 is recombined with TRBJ2-5; D gene: possibly TRBD2, on 5 matching bases. The specimen was central memory CD4+ T cells from blood. This sequence originates from a young woman in good health. The CDR3 amino acid sequence is: CASSFGDHTEETQYF. The nucleotides are TGTGCCAGCAGTTTCGGGGATCACACGGAGGAGACCCAGTACTTC. Beyond the CDR3, the reference TRBV28 and TRBJ2-5 genes provide the residues; the full variable domain reads: DVKVTQSSRYLVKRTGEKVFLECVQDMDHENMFWYRQDPGLGLRLIYFSYDVKMKEKGDIPEGYSVSREKKERFSLILESASTNQTSMYLCASSFGDHTEETQYFGPGTRLLVL.